The entry below describes one T cell receptor beta chain. This clonotype was observed a handful of times. It has no known antigen specificity. Per-base quality was not reported, and no clone a single base away is much larger than it. The sample belongs to a study of T cells after yellow fever vaccination (dated 2019 in TCRdb). About the study as a whole: The SMART-Seq v4 Ultra Low Input RNA kit was used to prepare libraries from fractions with low cell numbers. Bulk TCR alpha and beta repertoires were sequenced longitudinally to track T-cell clones before and after primary and booster YFV17D yellow fever vaccination. The cohort comprised two healthy male donors, one aged 18 to 30 and one aged 30 to 39 years. Blood was drawn at multiple timepoints before and after primary and secondary immunization, with bulk PBMC replicates and cell subsets isolated.

Synthesis of TCR cDNA relied on 5'RACE template switching, a step that introduced a universal primer site along with unique molecular identifiers. Priming of cDNA synthesis was performed from both the TCR alpha and TCR beta constant segments. Library amplification used two PCR steps, and the second PCR step added sample barcodes and sequencing adapters. Sequencing of the libraries was done on either Illumina HiSeq 2500 (2x100 bp) or NovaSeq (2x150 bp). Per the authors' processing: Demultiplexing of reads and collapsing into UMI consensus sequences were performed with MIGEC, and V(D)J alignment was carried out with MiXCR. Vaccine-responding clonotypes were defined with edgeR using replicate PBMC samples, requiring FDR below 0.01 and a log2 fold change above 5 up to day 15. Bulk clonotypes were assigned CD4 or CD8 identity according to which sequenced CD4 or CD8 repertoire held them at higher abundance. TCRdb redid the processing of the public reads, applying fastp at Q25 and MiXCR, and retained in-frame beta chains. Rows with one shared CDR3 protein collapse into an entry with the most common genes and DNA. The V and J calls were determined by TCRdb, not by the authors. Across this sample there are about 330,000 distinct CDR3 sequences, with approximately 8% seen only once. The top ten clonotypes cover 17% of the sample.

Overall results and qualifications from the work: FACS-sorted repertoires could contain abundant contaminating clonotypes from the bulk population, so computational filtering was required. Most clones expanded after primary vaccination (around 97% of CD4 and 70% to 90% of CD8) were re-detected after the booster, suggesting that broad memory maintenance occurred. Compared with the primary T-cell response, the secondary T-cell response was faster but weaker, reaching its peak on day 5 rather than on day 15. A small fraction of clonotypes appeared in both the CD4 and CD8 compartments, likely as a result of convergent recombination. Because only two donors were included in the study, the extent to which the findings can be generalized is limited.

The treatment or condition label here, explained by the study, means: live attenuated yellow fever vaccine strain. At each blood-draw timepoint, two biological replicates of bulk PBMCs were obtained. A standard Ficoll-Paque protocol was used to isolate PBMCs from peripheral blood. TriZol was used to extract RNA from bulk PBMCs, CD4 and CD8 fractions, and dextramer-positive and dextramer-negative fractions. This TCR was recovered from a man younger than 35 who received the YFV17D yellow fever vaccine. The source material was PBMCs, sampled around 45 days after the first yellow fever vaccination.

The CDR3 protein: CASSTPGQGSGDTEAFF. The sequenced DNA: TGTGCCAGCAGTACCCCGGGACAGGGGAGCGGCGACACTGAAGCTTTCTTT. The receptor chain draws on TRBV25-1 and TRBJ1-1, with 10 bases matching TRBD1. Including cysteine and phenylalanine, the CDR3 has 17 amino acids. Only CDR3 DNA is held: 51 bases, read in frame from base 1. Trimming accounts for 5 bases at V and 3 bases at J, while the number of junction bases matched to no gene is 12. Based on the germline V gene, the CDR1 and CDR2 sequences are MGHDK and SYGVNS.